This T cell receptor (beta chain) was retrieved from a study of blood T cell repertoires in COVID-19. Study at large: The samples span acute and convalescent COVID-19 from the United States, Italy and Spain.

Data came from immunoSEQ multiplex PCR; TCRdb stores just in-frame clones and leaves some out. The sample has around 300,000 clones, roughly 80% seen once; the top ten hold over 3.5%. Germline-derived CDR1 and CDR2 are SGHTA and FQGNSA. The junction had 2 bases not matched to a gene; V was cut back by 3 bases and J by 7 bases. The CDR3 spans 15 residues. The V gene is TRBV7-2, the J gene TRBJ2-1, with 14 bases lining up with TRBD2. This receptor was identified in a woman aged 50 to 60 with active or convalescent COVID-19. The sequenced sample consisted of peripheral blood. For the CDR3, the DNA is TGTGCCAGCAGCTTGGGACTAGCGGGAGAAAATGAGCAGTTCTTC. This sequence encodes CASSLGLAGENEQFF.